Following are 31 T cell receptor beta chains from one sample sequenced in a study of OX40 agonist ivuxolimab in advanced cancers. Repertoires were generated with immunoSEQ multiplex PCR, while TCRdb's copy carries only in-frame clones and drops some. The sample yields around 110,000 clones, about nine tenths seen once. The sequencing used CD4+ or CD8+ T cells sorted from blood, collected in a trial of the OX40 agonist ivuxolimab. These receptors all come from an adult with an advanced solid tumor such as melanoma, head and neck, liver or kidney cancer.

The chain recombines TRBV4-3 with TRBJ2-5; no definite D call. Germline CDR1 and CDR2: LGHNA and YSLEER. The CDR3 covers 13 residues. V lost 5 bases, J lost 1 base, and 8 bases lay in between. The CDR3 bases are TGCGCCAGCAGCGACTGGGGCCAAGAGACCCAGTACTTC. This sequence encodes CASSDWGQETQYF.

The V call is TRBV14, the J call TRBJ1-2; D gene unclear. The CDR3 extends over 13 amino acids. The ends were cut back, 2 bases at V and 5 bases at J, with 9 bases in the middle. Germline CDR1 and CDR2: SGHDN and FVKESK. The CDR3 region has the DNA TGTGCCAGCAGCCAACGCGCAGAGTATGGCTACACCTTC. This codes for CASSQRAEYGYTF.

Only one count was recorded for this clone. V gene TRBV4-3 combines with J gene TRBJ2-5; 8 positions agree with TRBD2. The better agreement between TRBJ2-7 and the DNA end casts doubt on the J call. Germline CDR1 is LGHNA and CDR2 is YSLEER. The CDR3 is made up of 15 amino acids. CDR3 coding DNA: TGCGCCAGCAGCCCCTACGGGGGGGCAGGCTACGAGCAGTACTTC. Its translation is CASSPYGGAGYEQYF.

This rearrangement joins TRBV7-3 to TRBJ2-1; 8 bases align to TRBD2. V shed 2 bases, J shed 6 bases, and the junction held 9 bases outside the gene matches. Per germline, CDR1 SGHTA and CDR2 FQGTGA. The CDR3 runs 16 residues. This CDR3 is CASSLPSRAGGNEQFF. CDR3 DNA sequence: TGTGCCAGCAGCTTACCCTCTCGGGCGGGGGGCAATGAGCAGTTCTTC. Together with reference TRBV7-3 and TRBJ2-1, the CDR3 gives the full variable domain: GAGVSQTPSNKVTEKGKYVELRCDPISGHTALYWYRQSLGQGPEFLIYFQGTGAADDSGLPNDRFFAVRPEGSVSTLKIQRTERGDSAVYLCASSLPSRAGGNEQFFGPGTRLTVL.

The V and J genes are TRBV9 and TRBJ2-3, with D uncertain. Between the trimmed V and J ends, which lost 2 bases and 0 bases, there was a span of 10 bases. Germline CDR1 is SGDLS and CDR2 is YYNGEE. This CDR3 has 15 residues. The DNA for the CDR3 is TGTGCCAGCAGCGTTACAGAGACTAGCACAGATACGCAGTATTTT. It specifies CASSVTETSTDTQYF.

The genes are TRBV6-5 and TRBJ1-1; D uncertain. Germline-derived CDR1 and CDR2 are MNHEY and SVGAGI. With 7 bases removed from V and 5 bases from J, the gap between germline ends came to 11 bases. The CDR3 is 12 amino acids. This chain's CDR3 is CASNRPETEAFF. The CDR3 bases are TGTGCCAGCAATCGACCCGAAACTGAAGCTTTCTTT.

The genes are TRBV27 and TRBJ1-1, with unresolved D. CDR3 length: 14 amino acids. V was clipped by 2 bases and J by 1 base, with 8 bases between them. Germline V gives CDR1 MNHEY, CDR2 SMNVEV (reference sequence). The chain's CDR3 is CASSLAMRNTEAFF. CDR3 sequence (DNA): TGTGCCAGCAGTTTAGCCATGCGGAACACTGAAGCTTTCTTT.

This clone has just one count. The CDR3 nucleotides read TGTGCCAGCAGCAGAGACAGGGTTATGACTGAAGCTTTCTTT. Amino acid sequence: CASSRDRVMTEAFF. The rearrangement links TRBV5-4 to TRBJ1-1, with TRBD1 matching 7 bases. Trimming at V came to 4 bases and at J to 5 bases, leaving 8 bases not matched to a gene. CDR3 size: 14 residues. Germline V lookup: CDR1 SGHNT, CDR2 YYREEE (reference sequence).

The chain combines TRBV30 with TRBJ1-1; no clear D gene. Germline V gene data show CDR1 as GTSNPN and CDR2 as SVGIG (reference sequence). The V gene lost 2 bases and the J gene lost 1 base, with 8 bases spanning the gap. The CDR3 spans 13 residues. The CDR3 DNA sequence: TGTGCCTGGAGTCGGGGTCCGAACACTGAAGCTTTCTTT. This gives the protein CAWSRGPNTEAFF.

CDR3 in DNA: TGTGCCTGGAGTCTCAGGGGGGGCCAAGAGACCCAGTACTTC. Protein sequence: CAWSLRGGQETQYF. The chain combines TRBV30 with TRBJ2-5; the D gene could be TRBD1 or TRBD2 (7 bases each). The V gene's germline CDR1 is GTSNPN and CDR2 SVGIG (reference sequence). CDR3 length: 14 residues. Trimming removed 2 bases from V and 1 base from J, with 11 bases in between.

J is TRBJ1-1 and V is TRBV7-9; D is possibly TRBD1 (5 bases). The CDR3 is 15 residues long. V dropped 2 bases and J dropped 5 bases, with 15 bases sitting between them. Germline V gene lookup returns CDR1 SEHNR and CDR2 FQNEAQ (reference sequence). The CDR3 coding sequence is TGTGCCAGCAGCTTAACGGGACCGGGGGATACTGAAGCTTTCTTT. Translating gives CASSLTGPGDTEAFF.

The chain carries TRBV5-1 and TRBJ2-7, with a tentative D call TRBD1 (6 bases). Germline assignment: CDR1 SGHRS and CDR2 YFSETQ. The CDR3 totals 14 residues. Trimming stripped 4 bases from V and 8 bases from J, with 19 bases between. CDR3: CASSAGQTPTQQYF. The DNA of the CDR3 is TGCGCCAGCAGCGCCGGACAGACTCCTACACAGCAGTACTTC.

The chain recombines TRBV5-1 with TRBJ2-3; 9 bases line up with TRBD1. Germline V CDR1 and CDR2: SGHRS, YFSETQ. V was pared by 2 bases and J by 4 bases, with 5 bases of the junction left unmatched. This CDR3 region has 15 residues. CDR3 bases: TGCGCCAGCAGCTTTAGGGGACAGGGATCAGATACGCAGTATTTT. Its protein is CASSFRGQGSDTQYF.

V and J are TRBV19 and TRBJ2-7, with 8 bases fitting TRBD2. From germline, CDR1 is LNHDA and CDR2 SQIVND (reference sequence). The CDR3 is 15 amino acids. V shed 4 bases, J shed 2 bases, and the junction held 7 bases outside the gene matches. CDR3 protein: CASSTREGQAYEQYF. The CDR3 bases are TGTGCCAGTAGTACCCGGGAGGGCCAAGCCTACGAGCAGTACTTC.

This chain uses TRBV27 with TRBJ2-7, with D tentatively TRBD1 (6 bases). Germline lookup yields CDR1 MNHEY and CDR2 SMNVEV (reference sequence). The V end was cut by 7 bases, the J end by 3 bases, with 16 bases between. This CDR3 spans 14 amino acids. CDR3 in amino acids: CASTPLGTNYEQYF. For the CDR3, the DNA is TGTGCCAGCACCCCTTTGGGGACAAACTACGAGCAGTACTTC.

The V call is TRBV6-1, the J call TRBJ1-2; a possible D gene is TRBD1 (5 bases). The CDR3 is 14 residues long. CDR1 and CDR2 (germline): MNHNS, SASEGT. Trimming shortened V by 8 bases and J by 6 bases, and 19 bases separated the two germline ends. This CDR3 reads CASDEGPQKDGYTF. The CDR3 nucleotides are TGTGCCAGCGATGAGGGGCCCCAGAAAGATGGCTACACCTTC.

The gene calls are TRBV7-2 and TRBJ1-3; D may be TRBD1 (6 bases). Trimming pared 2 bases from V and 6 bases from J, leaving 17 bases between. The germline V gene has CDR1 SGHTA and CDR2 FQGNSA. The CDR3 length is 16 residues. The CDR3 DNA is TGTGCCAGCAGCTTACGATTCCAGGGGACTTCAAACACCATATATTTT. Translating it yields CASSLRFQGTSNTIYF.

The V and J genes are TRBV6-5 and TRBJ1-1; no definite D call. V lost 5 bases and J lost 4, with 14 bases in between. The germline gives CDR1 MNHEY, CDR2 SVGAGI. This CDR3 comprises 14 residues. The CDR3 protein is CASSVSTQTTEAFF. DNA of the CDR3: TGTGCCAGCAGTGTCAGTACGCAGACCACTGAAGCTTTCTTT.

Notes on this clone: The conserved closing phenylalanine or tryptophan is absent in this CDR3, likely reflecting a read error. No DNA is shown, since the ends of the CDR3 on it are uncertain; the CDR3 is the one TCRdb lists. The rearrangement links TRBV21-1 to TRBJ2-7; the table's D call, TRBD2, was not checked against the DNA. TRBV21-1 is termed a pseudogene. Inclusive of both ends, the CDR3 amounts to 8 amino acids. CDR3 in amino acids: CASGPVSS.

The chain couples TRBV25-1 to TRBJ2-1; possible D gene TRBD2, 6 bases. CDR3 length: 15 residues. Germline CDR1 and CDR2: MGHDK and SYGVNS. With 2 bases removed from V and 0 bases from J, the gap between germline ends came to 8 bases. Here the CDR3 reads CASSEIGSSYNEQFF. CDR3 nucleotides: TGTGCCAGCAGTGAAATCGGGAGCTCCTACAATGAGCAGTTCTTC.

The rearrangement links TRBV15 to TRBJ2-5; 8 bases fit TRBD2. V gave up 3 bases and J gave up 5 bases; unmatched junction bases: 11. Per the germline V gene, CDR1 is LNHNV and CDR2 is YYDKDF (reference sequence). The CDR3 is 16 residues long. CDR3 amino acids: CATSRHPPGGAETQYF. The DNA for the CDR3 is TGTGCCACCAGCAGGCACCCCCCGGGGGGGGCCGAGACCCAGTACTTC. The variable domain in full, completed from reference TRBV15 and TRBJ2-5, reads DAMVIQNPRYQVTQFGKPVTLSCSQTLNHNVMYWYQQKSSQAPKLLFHYYDKDFNNEADTPDNFQSRRPNTSFCFLDIRSPGLGDTAMYLCATSRHPPGGAETQYFGPGTRLLVL.

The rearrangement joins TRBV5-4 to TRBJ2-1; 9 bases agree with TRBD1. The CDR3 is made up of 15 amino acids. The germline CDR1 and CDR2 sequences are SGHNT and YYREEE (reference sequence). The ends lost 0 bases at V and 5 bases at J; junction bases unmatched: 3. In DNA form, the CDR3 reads TGTGCCAGCAGCTTGGGGGGACAGGGACACAATGAGCAGTTCTTC. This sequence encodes CASSLGGQGHNEQFF.

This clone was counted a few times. CDR3 amino acids: CASLPAGGRTDTQYF. CDR3 bases: TGTGCCAGTCTTCCGGCGGGGGGGCGGACAGATACGCAGTATTTT. This rearrangement joins TRBV7-2 to TRBJ2-3, with 9 bases aligning to TRBD2. Germline V lookup: CDR1 SGHTA, CDR2 FQGNSA. The CDR3 runs 15 residues. With V trimmed by 9 bases and J by 3 bases, 10 bases remained unmatched.

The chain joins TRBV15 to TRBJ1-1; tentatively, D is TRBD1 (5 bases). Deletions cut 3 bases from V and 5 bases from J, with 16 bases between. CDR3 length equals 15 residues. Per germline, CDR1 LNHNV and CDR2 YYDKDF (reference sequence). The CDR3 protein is CATSRRGPFKTEAFF. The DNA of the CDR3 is TGTGCCACCAGCAGGCGGGGCCCCTTCAAAACTGAAGCTTTCTTT.

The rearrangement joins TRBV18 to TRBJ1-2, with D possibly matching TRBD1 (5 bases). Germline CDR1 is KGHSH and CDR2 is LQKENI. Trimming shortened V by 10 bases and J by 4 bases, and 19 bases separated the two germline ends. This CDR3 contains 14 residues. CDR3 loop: CATTGGSPLYGYTF. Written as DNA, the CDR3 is TGTGCCACGACGGGGGGGTCCCCGCTCTATGGCTACACCTTC.

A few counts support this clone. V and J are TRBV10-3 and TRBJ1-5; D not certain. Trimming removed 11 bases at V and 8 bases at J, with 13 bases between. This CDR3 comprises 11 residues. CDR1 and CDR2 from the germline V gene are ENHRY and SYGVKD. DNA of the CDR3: TGTGCCGTCGGCCAGACGAAGCCCCAGCATTTT. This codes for CAVGQTKPQHF.

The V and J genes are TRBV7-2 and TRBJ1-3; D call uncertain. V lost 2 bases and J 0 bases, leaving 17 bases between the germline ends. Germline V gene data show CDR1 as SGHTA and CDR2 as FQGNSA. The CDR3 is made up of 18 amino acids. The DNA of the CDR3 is TGTGCCAGCAGCTTATTAAGGGCCGGAACCCTCTCTGGAAACACCATATATTTT. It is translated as CASSLLRAGTLSGNTIYF.

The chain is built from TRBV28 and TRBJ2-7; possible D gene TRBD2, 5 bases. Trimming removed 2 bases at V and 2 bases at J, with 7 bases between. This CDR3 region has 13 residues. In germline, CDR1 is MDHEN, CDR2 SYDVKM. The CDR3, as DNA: TGTGCCAGCAGTTTACCCGGGGCCTACGAGCAGTACTTC. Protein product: CASSLPGAYEQYF.

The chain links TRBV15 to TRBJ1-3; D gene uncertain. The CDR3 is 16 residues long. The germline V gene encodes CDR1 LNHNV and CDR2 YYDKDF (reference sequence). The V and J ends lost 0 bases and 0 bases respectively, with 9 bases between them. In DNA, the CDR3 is TGTGCCACCAGCAGAGATCATGGCCTCTCTGGAAACACCATATATTTT. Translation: CATSRDHGLSGNTIYF. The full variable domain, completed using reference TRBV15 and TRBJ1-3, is DAMVIQNPRYQVTQFGKPVTLSCSQTLNHNVMYWYQQKSSQAPKLLFHYYDKDFNNEADTPDNFQSRRPNTSFCFLDIRSPGLGDTAMYLCATSRDHGLSGNTIYFGEGSWLTVV.

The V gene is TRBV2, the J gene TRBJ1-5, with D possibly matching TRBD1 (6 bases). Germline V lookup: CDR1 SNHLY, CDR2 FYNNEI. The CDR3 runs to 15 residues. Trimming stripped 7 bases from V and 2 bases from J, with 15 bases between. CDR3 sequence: CASTHKTGRNQPQHF. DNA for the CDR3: TGTGCCAGCACACACAAAACAGGGCGCAATCAGCCCCAGCATTTT.

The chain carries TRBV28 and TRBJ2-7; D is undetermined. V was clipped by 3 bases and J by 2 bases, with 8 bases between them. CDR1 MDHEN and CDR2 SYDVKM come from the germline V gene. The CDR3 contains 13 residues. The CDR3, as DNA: TGTGCCAGCAGTTTTCAGACTCCCTACGAGCAGTACTTC. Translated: CASSFQTPYEQYF.